This T cell receptor beta chain appears in the sequencing data of a study of response to subunit inactivated influenza vaccine. Study-wide findings and caveats: T cells newly recruited by each seasonal influenza vaccination are few, the authors suggested.

V was clipped by 2 bases and J by 3 bases, with 8 bases between them. The CDR3 spans 14 residues. Germline V gives CDR1 SGHRS, CDR2 YFSETQ. Via MiXCR, TCRdb re-called the RT-PCR reads, giving one row per CDR3 protein. This table holds about 180,000 distinct CDR3 sequences, around 9.2% found once. This clonotype has only a few counts. Its cognate antigen is unknown. The sample here was non-naive T cells sorted from PBMCs, taken on the day of vaccination. This TCR was recovered from a man aged 50 to 60 who received an inactivated influenza vaccine. This chain joins TRBV5-1 and TRBJ2-2; maybe TRBD2 (6 bases). The CDR3 DNA reads as TGCGCCAGCAGCTTTTCGGGGGACACCGGGGAGCTGTTTTTT. It translates to CASSFSGDTGELFF.